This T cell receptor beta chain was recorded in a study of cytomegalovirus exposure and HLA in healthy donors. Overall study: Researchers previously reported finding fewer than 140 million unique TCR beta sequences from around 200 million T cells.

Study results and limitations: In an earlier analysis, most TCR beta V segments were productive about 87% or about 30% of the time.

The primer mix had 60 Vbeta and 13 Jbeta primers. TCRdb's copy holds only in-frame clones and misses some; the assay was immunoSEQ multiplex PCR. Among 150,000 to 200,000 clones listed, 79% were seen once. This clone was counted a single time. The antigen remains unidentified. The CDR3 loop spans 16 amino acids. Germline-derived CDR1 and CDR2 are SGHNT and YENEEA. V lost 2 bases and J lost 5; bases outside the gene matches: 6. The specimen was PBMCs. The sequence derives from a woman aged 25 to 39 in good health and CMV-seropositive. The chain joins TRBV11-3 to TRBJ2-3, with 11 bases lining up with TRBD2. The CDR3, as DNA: TGTGCCAGCAGCTTAAGGGTCCTAGCGGGAGGAGATACGCAGTATTTT. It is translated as CASSLRVLAGGDTQYF.